A selection of T cell receptor beta chains follows, all from one sample in a study of blood T cell repertoires in COVID-19. The method was immunoSEQ multiplex PCR; TCRdb's version includes in-frame clones alone and lacks a portion of them. The table shows 380,000 or so clones, with around 87% occurring only once. The sample consisted of PBMCs or T cells enriched from blood (not recorded which). These receptors came from a man aged 25 to 45 who had recovered from COVID-19. CDR3s include the opening cysteine and the closing phenylalanine or tryptophan. Fields, in order: CDR3 protein, CDR3 DNA, J gene, V gene, D gene, clone size. D genes are given only for firm matches. Where a row states a size, it is once, few, many or the class of an expanded clone; other rows omit it.

cdr3_aa: CAISDNVPGEAAFF
cdr3_nt: TGTGCCATCAGTGACAACGTTCCGGGGGAGGCGGCTTTCTTT
j_call: TRBJ1-1
v_call: TRBV10-3
d_call: NA
clone_size: NA

cdr3_aa: CASSRLQTGANVLTF
cdr3_nt: TGTGCCAGCAGTCGACTTCAGACGGGGGCCAACGTCCTGACTTTC
j_call: TRBJ2-6
v_call: TRBV6-2/TRBV6-3
d_call: NA
clone_size: NA

cdr3_aa: CASSPWGRGTDTQYF
cdr3_nt: TGTGCCAGCAGTCCCTGGGGGCGTGGGACAGATACGCAGTATTTT
j_call: TRBJ2-3
v_call: TRBV6-2/TRBV6-3
d_call: NA
clone_size: NA

cdr3_aa: CASSQDPGQGPWEQYF
cdr3_nt: TGCGCCAGCAGCCAAGACCCGGGACAGGGTCCGTGGGAGCAGTACTTC
j_call: TRBJ2-7
v_call: TRBV4-1
d_call: TRBD1
clone_size: NA

cdr3_aa: CASSDKTGALNTEAFF
cdr3_nt: TGTGCCAGCAGTGATAAGACAGGGGCCCTGAACACTGAAGCTTTCTTT
j_call: TRBJ1-1
v_call: TRBV2
d_call: TRBD1
clone_size: NA

cdr3_aa: CASSRSGGTQETQYF
cdr3_nt: TGTGCCAGCAGCCGTAGTGGAGGCACCCAAGAGACCCAGTACTTC
j_call: TRBJ2-5
v_call: TRBV7-2
d_call: NA
clone_size: NA

cdr3_aa: CASRTGAQGSPLHF
cdr3_nt: TGTGCCAGCAGAACAGGGGCTCAGGGTTCACCCCTCCACTTT
j_call: TRBJ1-6
v_call: TRBV2
d_call: TRBD1
clone_size: NA

cdr3_aa: CASSPDLSGQPQHF
cdr3_nt: TGTGCCAGCTCGCCGGACTTGAGCGGTCAGCCCCAGCATTTT
j_call: TRBJ1-5
v_call: TRBV18
d_call: NA
clone_size: NA

cdr3_aa: CASSSSGGVYGTDTQYF
cdr3_nt: TGTGCCAGCAGCTCTAGCGGGGGGGTCTATGGCACAGATACGCAGTATTTT
j_call: TRBJ2-3
v_call: TRBV4-2
d_call: TRBD2
clone_size: NA

cdr3_aa: CASSPRQGWGGELFF
cdr3_nt: TGTGCCAGCAGTCCCCGACAGGGTTGGGGAGGGGAGCTGTTTTTT
j_call: TRBJ2-2
v_call: TRBV27
d_call: TRBD1
clone_size: NA

cdr3_aa: CAWSVYNQPQHF
cdr3_nt: TGTGCCTGGAGTGTGTACAATCAGCCCCAGCATTTT
j_call: TRBJ1-5
v_call: TRBV30
d_call: NA
clone_size: NA

cdr3_aa: CASSAGTGNTIYF
cdr3_nt: TGTGCCAGTAGTGCGGGGACTGGAAACACCATATATTTT
j_call: TRBJ1-3
v_call: TRBV19
d_call: NA
clone_size: NA

cdr3_aa: CASSLRGRSYNEQFF
cdr3_nt: TGTGCCAGCAGTTTAAGGGGTCGCTCCTACAATGAGCAGTTCTTC
j_call: TRBJ2-1
v_call: TRBV27
d_call: NA
clone_size: NA

cdr3_aa: CASSRDNPNTGELFF
cdr3_nt: TGTGCCAGCAGCCGGGACAACCCGAACACCGGGGAGCTGTTTTTT
j_call: TRBJ2-2
v_call: TRBV2
d_call: NA
clone_size: NA

cdr3_aa: CATSDLRAPGELFF
cdr3_nt: TGTGCCACCAGTGATTTGCGCGCGCCCGGGGAGCTGTTTTTT
j_call: TRBJ2-2
v_call: TRBV24-1
d_call: NA
clone_size: NA

cdr3_aa: CASSPGQGIMQPQHF
cdr3_nt: TGTGCCAGCAGCCCCGGACAGGGAATAATGCAGCCCCAGCATTTT
j_call: TRBJ1-5
v_call: TRBV7-8
d_call: TRBD1
clone_size: NA

cdr3_aa: CATDRRPTDEQFF
cdr3_nt: TGTGCCACCGACAGAAGGCCCACGGATGAGCAGTTCTTC
j_call: TRBJ2-1
v_call: TRBV2
d_call: NA
clone_size: once

cdr3_aa: CAWGQGLLYGNTIYF
cdr3_nt: TGTGCCTGGGGACAGGGGCTACTCTATGGAAACACCATATATTTT
j_call: TRBJ1-3
v_call: TRBV30
d_call: TRBD1
clone_size: NA

cdr3_aa: CASSLAWTSYEQYF
cdr3_nt: TGTGCCAGCAGCTTAGCATGGACAAGCTACGAGCAGTACTTC
j_call: TRBJ2-7
v_call: TRBV11-2
d_call: NA
clone_size: NA

cdr3_aa: CASSLGPTQGATEAFF
cdr3_nt: TGTGCCAGCAGCTTAGGCCCGACACAGGGGGCCACTGAAGCTTTCTTT
j_call: TRBJ1-1
v_call: TRBV5-5
d_call: TRBD1
clone_size: NA

cdr3_aa: CASSQEWAEQFF
cdr3_nt: TGTGCCAGCAGCCAAGAGTGGGCTGAGCAGTTCTTC
j_call: TRBJ2-1
v_call: TRBV14
d_call: NA
clone_size: NA

cdr3_aa: CASFAGYSTLREAFF
cdr3_nt: TGTGCCAGCTTTGCCGGCTATTCTACACTGAGGGAAGCTTTCTTT
j_call: TRBJ1-1
v_call: TRBV2
d_call: NA
clone_size: NA

cdr3_aa: CASSPRTSGSEQFF
cdr3_nt: TGTGCCAGCTCACCAAGGACTAGCGGTTCTGAGCAGTTCTTC
j_call: TRBJ2-1
v_call: TRBV18
d_call: TRBD2
clone_size: NA

cdr3_aa: CASSLGTSYGYTF
cdr3_nt: TGTGCCAGCTCACTAGGGACAAGCTATGGCTACACCTTC
j_call: TRBJ1-2
v_call: TRBV18
d_call: NA
clone_size: NA

cdr3_aa: CSVATPGGPYEQYF
cdr3_nt: TGCAGCGTCGCGACCCCAGGGGGGCCCTACGAGCAGTACTTC
j_call: TRBJ2-7
v_call: TRBV29-1
d_call: NA
clone_size: NA

cdr3_aa: CASRASGLSRDTQYF
cdr3_nt: TGTGCCAGCAGGGCCAGCGGATTATCCCGCGATACGCAGTATTTT
j_call: TRBJ2-3
v_call: TRBV2
d_call: NA
clone_size: NA

cdr3_aa: CASSNYAQARNSPLHF
cdr3_nt: TGCGCCAGCAGCAACTATGCACAGGCGCGGAATTCACCCCTCCACTTT
j_call: TRBJ1-6
v_call: TRBV5-1
d_call: NA
clone_size: NA

cdr3_aa: CASKPDRGPGELFF
cdr3_nt: TGTGCCAGCAAACCCGACAGGGGGCCCGGGGAGCTGTTTTTT
j_call: TRBJ2-2
v_call: TRBV27
d_call: TRBD1
clone_size: NA

cdr3_aa: CAWSKMRTGELFF
cdr3_nt: TGTGCCTGGAGTAAGATGCGCACCGGGGAGCTGTTTTTT
j_call: TRBJ2-2
v_call: TRBV30
d_call: NA
clone_size: NA

cdr3_aa: CASTRRGGGEKLFF
cdr3_nt: TGTGCCAGCACTCGTCGGGGGGGAGGTGAAAAACTGTTTTTT
j_call: TRBJ1-4
v_call: TRBV2
d_call: NA
clone_size: NA

cdr3_aa: CASETDSSYEQYF
cdr3_nt: TGTGCCAGCGAGACCGACAGCTCCTACGAGCAGTACTTC
j_call: TRBJ2-7
v_call: TRBV7-9
d_call: NA
clone_size: few

cdr3_aa: CASSRGGTGSPLHF
cdr3_nt: TGTGCCAGCAGCCGCGGAGGGACCGGGTCACCCCTCCACTTT
j_call: TRBJ1-6
v_call: TRBV4-2
d_call: NA
clone_size: NA

cdr3_aa: CASSRALPGSNQPQHF
cdr3_nt: TGTGCCAGCAGCCGGGCTTTACCCGGCAGCAATCAGCCCCAGCATTTT
j_call: TRBJ1-5
v_call: TRBV3-1/TRBV3-2
d_call: NA
clone_size: NA

cdr3_aa: CASSYVGGTEAFF
cdr3_nt: TGTGCCAGCAGTTACGTGGGAGGCACTGAAGCTTTCTTT
j_call: TRBJ1-1
v_call: TRBV6-5
d_call: NA
clone_size: NA

cdr3_aa: CASKRSGHLNTGELFF
cdr3_nt: TGTGCCAGTAAGAGGTCAGGGCACCTGAACACCGGGGAGCTGTTTTTT
j_call: TRBJ2-2
v_call: TRBV27
d_call: NA
clone_size: NA

cdr3_aa: CASSYSPMTVETQYF
cdr3_nt: TGTGCCAGCAGTTACTCACCGATGACAGTGGAGACCCAGTACTTC
j_call: TRBJ2-5
v_call: TRBV6-6
d_call: NA
clone_size: NA